The rows below give T cell receptor beta chains drawn from one sample of a study of response to subunit inactivated influenza vaccine. TCRdb redid the calling of the RT-PCR reads with MiXCR, one entry per CDR3 protein. The sample includes fewer than 700,000 distinct CDR3 sequences, 10% to 15% of them seen just once. The source was PBMCs from blood, collected 45 days after vaccination. Source of these receptors: a man in his fifties who received an inactivated influenza vaccine. Each CDR3 is given with its conserved first and last residue. D genes are given only for firm matches. Expanded clones are given a class, and other clones once, few, many or no size at all.

cdr3_nt | cdr3_aa | clone_size | j_call | v_call | d_call
TGTGCCATCAGTGATGCCGGGAGGGCCGCGTACGAGCAGTACTTC | CAISDAGRAAYEQYF | . | TRBJ2-7 | TRBV10-3 | TRBD2
TGTGCCAGCAGGACAGCGGTGATAGAGACCCAGTACTTC | CASRTAVIETQYF | . | TRBJ2-5 | TRBV12-3/TRBV12-4 | .
TGTGCCAGCAGCTTAGGGACAGGCCAGCTCGAGCAGTACTTC | CASSLGTGQLEQYF | . | TRBJ2-7 | TRBV11-2 | TRBD1
TGTGCCTGGGCCCGGGACAGGGGTTCCTACAATGAGCAGTTCTTC | CAWARDRGSYNEQFF | few | TRBJ2-1 | TRBV30 | TRBD1
TGTGCCAGCACCCCGGGACTAGGCGCTTTCGGGGAGCTGTTTTTT | CASTPGLGAFGELFF | . | TRBJ2-2 | TRBV12-3/TRBV12-4 | TRBD2
TGCGCCAGCAGCCAAGATTGGGGGGTGGTGAGTGGCTACACCTTC | CASSQDWGVVSGYTF | many | TRBJ1-2 | TRBV4-3 | .
TGCAGCGTTGAAGATCCAACCGAGGGGTCCTCCACGTTCTATGGCTACACCTTC | CSVEDPTEGSSTFYGYTF | . | TRBJ1-2 | TRBV29-1 | .
TGTGCCAGCAGTTACCGGGACAGGGCTGATGGCTACACCTTC | CASSYRDRADGYTF | few | TRBJ1-2 | TRBV6-5 | TRBD1
TGCGCCAGCAGCCAAGACTGGATAGGGGTCCGCACAGATACGCAGTATTTT | CASSQDWIGVRTDTQYF | many | TRBJ2-3 | TRBV4-3 | .
TGTGCCAGCAGCCTCACCTTGGGACAGCTGTTTTTT | CASSLTLGQLFF | few | TRBJ1-4 | TRBV11-2 | TRBD1
TGTGCCAGCAGCTTGTCCCCCGGGGGGCTCTATGGCTACACCTTC | CASSLSPGGLYGYTF | . | TRBJ1-2 | TRBV5-6 | .
TGTGCCAGCAGTTCATGGGCCGGGACTAGGAGCACGGATACGCAGTATTTT | CASSSWAGTRSTDTQYF | . | TRBJ2-3 | TRBV7-9 | TRBD2
TGTGCCAGCAGCAAACGGAAGCGGGGGGTAAAAAACGAGCAGTACTTC | CASSKRKRGVKNEQYF | . | TRBJ2-7 | TRBV21-1 | .
TGTGCCAGCAGCCCGGGGTCAAATTCACCCCTCCACTTT | CASSPGSNSPLHF | . | TRBJ1-6 | TRBV12-3/TRBV12-4 | .
TGCAGTGCTAGAGATGTAGCGGAAAGCTCCTACGAGCAGTACTTC | CSARDVAESSYEQYF | few | TRBJ2-7 | TRBV20-1 | .
TGCGCCAGCAGTCGAGAAAGGACAGGGGGCACCGGGGAGCTGTTTTTT | CASSRERTGGTGELFF | few | TRBJ2-2 | TRBV5-1 | TRBD1
TGCAGTGCTAGAGATCCCCGGGAAAGCACTGAAGCTTTCTTT | CSARDPRESTEAFF | few | TRBJ1-1 | TRBV20-1 | .
TGTGCCAGCAGCTTAGGCGGGACTAGCGGGGGGGCGACAGATACGCAGTATTTT | CASSLGGTSGGATDTQYF | . | TRBJ2-3 | TRBV11-1 | TRBD2
TGTGCCAGCAGTTTAACACCCCTGACAGTGATCTATGGCTACACCTTC | CASSLTPLTVIYGYTF | few | TRBJ1-2 | TRBV27 | .
TGCAGTGCCTCTCCGCGGGGGCGAAGCTCCTACAATGAGCAGTTCTTC | CSASPRGRSSYNEQFF | . | TRBJ2-1 | TRBV20-1 | .
TGCGCCAGCAGCTTGATGGGGGGATCCGGGGAGCTGTTTTTT | CASSLMGGSGELFF | many | TRBJ2-2 | TRBV5-1 | .
TGTGCCAGCAGTTACGGACAGGGAGTAGAGACCCAGTACTTC | CASSYGQGVETQYF | many | TRBJ2-5 | TRBV6-5 | TRBD1
TGTGCCAGCAGTGATTTGGCGGGACGAAACGAGCAGTTCTTC | CASSDLAGRNEQFF | many | TRBJ2-1 | TRBV25-1 | .
TGCAGTGCTAGAGAGGGACAGGGGGCGGGGGAGCAGTACTTC | CSAREGQGAGEQYF | . | TRBJ2-7 | TRBV20-1 | TRBD1
TGCGCCAGCAGCTTGGGAAAATACAATGAGCAGTTCTTC | CASSLGKYNEQFF | many | TRBJ2-1 | TRBV5-1 | .
TGCAGTGCTAGAGAAGGGGCAGGGTGGGAGACCCAGTACTTC | CSAREGAGWETQYF | . | TRBJ2-5 | TRBV20-1 | .
TGCGCCAGCAGCCAAGGGGACAGGACCTCCTACGAGCAGTACTTC | CASSQGDRTSYEQYF | . | TRBJ2-7 | TRBV4-1 | TRBD1
TGTGCCAGCAGCTTAATCGGGACGGTGCTGGATACGCAGTATTTT | CASSLIGTVLDTQYF | few | TRBJ2-3 | TRBV11-2 | .
TGTGCCAGCAGCTTAAGGGTCAGTTGGCAAGAGACCCAGTACTTC | CASSLRVSWQETQYF | . | TRBJ2-5 | TRBV7-9 | .
TGTGCCAGCAGTTATGTGCCTGAGGGGGAGCAGTACTTC | CASSYVPEGEQYF | . | TRBJ2-7 | TRBV6-2/TRBV6-3 | .
TGTGCCAGCAGTACAAGCAGACAGGGGAATTCACCCCTCCACTTT | CASSTSRQGNSPLHF | many | TRBJ1-6 | TRBV12-3/TRBV12-4 | TRBD1
TGCAGCGTTTTAGGATCGGTGAATCAGCCCCAGCATTTT | CSVLGSVNQPQHF | . | TRBJ1-5 | TRBV29-1 | .
TGTGCCAGCAGCTTGGGGGAGGGTGAGCAGTTCTTC | CASSLGEGEQFF | . | TRBJ2-1 | TRBV5-4 | TRBD2
TGCGCCAGCAGCTTGGTGCGGGGGGGCCAAGAGACCCAGTACTTC | CASSLVRGGQETQYF | . | TRBJ2-5 | TRBV5-1 | TRBD2
TGTGCCAGCAGTTTACCCGGGACAGGGGGTTGGAGCAATCAGCCCCAGCATTTT | CASSLPGTGGWSNQPQHF | . | TRBJ1-5 | TRBV28 | TRBD1
TGCAGTGCTAGGGAGGGGTGGGGGAGCAATCAGCCCCAGCATTTT | CSAREGWGSNQPQHF | once | TRBJ1-5 | TRBV20-1 | .
TGTGCCACCAGCCCTCAAGCGGACTCCTACGAGCAGTACTTC | CATSPQADSYEQYF | . | TRBJ2-7 | TRBV15 | .
TGTGCCATCAGTGACCCGACAAAGAACACTGAAGCTTTCTTT | CAISDPTKNTEAFF | few | TRBJ1-1 | TRBV10-3 | .
TGTGCCAGCAGCTCCAGGACTAGACGCACCGGGGAGCTGTTTTTT | CASSSRTRRTGELFF | many | TRBJ2-2 | TRBV13 | TRBD2
TGCAGTGCTAGAGATTTCCGACGACAGGGAAGCACCGGGGAGCTGTTTTTT | CSARDFRRQGSTGELFF | . | TRBJ2-2 | TRBV20-1 | TRBD1
TGTGCCGTAAGACAGGAGGCTCGTGGTGGCTACACCTTC | CAVRQEARGGYTF | many | TRBJ1-2 | TRBV6-1 | .
TGTGCCAGCAGCCCACTCCGGGACAGGGGTGAGACCCAGTACTTC | CASSPLRDRGETQYF | . | TRBJ2-5 | TRBV7-9 | TRBD1
TGTGCCAGCAGCCCGGGACACGGGAGCACAGATACGCAGTATTTT | CASSPGHGSTDTQYF | few | TRBJ2-3 | TRBV7-9 | .
TGTGCCACCAGCCCCGGACGGACAGCCAAAAACATTCAGTACTTC | CATSPGRTAKNIQYF | few | TRBJ2-4 | TRBV15 | .
TGTGCCACCAGCAGAGAGGGGGCTCCTGATACGCAGTATTTT | CATSREGAPDTQYF | few | TRBJ2-3 | TRBV15 | .
TGTGCCAGCAGCCAATTCCCTAAGCGGGATCAGCCCCAGCATTTT | CASSQFPKRDQPQHF | . | TRBJ1-5 | TRBV7-2 | .
TGTGCCAGCAGCCCGTCACCGGGACCAGAAAAACTGTTTTTT | CASSPSPGPEKLFF | few | TRBJ1-4 | TRBV7-9 | .
TGTGCCAGCAGCTTAAACCGGGACAGGCCGACGCCCCTCCACTTT | CASSLNRDRPTPLHF | few | TRBJ1-6 | TRBV7-2 | TRBD1
TGTGCCAGCAGCTTAAAGTCCGGACAGGTAACCTACGAGCAGTACTTC | CASSLKSGQVTYEQYF | . | TRBJ2-7 | TRBV7-2 | TRBD1
TGCAGTGTAGCGGGAGGGTTCACAGATACGCAGTATTTT | CSVAGGFTDTQYF | many | TRBJ2-3 | TRBV20-1 | TRBD2
TGCAGTGCTACCCAAGGACAGGGGGCTGTCTACGAGCAGTACTTC | CSATQGQGAVYEQYF | few | TRBJ2-7 | TRBV20-1 | TRBD1
TGCAGCGTTTCTCTCGACCAAGAGACCCAGTACTTC | CSVSLDQETQYF | . | TRBJ2-5 | TRBV29-1 | .